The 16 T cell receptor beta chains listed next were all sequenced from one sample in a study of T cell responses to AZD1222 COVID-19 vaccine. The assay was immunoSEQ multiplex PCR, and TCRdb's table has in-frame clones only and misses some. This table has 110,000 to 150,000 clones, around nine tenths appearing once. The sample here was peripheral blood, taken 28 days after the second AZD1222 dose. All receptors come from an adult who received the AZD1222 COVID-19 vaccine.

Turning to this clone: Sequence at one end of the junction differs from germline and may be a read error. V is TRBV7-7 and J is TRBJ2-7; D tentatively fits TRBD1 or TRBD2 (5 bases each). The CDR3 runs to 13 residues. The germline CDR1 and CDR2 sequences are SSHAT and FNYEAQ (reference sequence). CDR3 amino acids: CASSADRDHEQYF. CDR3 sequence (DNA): TGTGCTAGCAGCGCAGACCGGGACCACGAGCAGTACTTC.

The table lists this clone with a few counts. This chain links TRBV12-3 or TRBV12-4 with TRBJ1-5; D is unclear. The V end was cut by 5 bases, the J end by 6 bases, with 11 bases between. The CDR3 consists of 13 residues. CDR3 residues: CASSPTESQPQHF. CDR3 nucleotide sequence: TGTGCCAGCAGTCCAACCGAGAGTCAGCCCCAGCATTTT.

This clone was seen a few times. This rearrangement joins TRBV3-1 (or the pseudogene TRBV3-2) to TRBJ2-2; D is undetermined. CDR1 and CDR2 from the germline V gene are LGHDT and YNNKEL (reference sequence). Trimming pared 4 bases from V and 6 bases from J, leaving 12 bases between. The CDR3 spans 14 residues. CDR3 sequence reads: CASSPPTLAGELFF. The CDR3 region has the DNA TGTGCCAGCAGCCCGCCTACTCTAGCCGGGGAGCTGTTTTTT.

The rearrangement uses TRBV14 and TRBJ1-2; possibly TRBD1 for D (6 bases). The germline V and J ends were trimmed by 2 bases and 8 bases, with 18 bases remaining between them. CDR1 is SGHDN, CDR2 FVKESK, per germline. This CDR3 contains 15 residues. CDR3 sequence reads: CASSQQVEGVRGYTF. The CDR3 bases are TGTGCCAGCAGCCAACAAGTTGAGGGGGTTCGAGGCTACACCTTC.

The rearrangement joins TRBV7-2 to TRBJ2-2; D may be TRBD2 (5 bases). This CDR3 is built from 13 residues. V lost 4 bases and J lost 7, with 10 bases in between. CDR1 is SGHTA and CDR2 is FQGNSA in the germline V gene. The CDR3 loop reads CASSSRRGGELFF. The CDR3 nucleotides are TGTGCCAGCAGCTCCCGACGGGGCGGGGAGCTGTTTTTT.

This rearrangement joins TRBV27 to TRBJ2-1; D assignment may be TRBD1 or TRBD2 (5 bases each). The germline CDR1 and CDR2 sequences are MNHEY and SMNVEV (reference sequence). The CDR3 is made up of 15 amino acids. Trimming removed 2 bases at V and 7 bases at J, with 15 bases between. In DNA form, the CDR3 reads TGTGCCAGCAGTTTAAGGGACCCCGAGTGGAATGAGCAGTTCTTC. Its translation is CASSLRDPEWNEQFF.

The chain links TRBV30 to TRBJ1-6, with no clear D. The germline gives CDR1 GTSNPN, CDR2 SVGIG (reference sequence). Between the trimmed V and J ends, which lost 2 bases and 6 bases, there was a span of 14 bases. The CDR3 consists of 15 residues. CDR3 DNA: TGTGCCTGGAGTCCTGAGGTAACTGTTAATTCACCCCTCCACTTT. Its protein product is CAWSPEVTVNSPLHF.

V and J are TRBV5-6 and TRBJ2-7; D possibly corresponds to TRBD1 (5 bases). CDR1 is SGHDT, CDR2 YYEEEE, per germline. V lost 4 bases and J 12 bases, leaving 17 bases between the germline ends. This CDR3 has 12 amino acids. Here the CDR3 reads CASSILTARLYF. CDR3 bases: TGTGCCAGCAGCATCCTGACAGCTAGGTTGTACTTC.

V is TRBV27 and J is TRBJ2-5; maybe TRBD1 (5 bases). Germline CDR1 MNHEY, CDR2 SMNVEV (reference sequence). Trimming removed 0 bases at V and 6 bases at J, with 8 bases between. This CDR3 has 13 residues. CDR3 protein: CASSLSRGQTQYF. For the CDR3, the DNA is TGTGCCAGCAGTTTATCAAGGGGTCAGACCCAGTACTTC.

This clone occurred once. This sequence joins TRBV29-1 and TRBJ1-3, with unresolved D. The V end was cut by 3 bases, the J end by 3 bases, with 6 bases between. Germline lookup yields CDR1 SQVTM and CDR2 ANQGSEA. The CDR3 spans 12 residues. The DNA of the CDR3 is TGCAGCGTTGAGATAGGTGGAAACACCATATATTTT. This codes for CSVEIGGNTIYF.

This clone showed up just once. The CDR3 nucleotides are TGCGCCAGCAGCTTGGAGTATGGAGGTAGAGCTTTCTTT. Its protein product is CASSLEYGGRAFF. V usage is TRBV5-1 and J usage is TRBJ1-1; D is unclear. CDR3 size: 13 residues. Germline V gene data show CDR1 as SGHRS and CDR2 as YFSETQ. Trimming took off 0 bases at V and 10 bases at J, with 13 bases between the two ends.

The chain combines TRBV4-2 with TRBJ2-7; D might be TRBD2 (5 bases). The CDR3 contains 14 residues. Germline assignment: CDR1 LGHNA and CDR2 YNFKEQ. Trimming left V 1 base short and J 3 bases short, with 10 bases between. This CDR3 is CASSQASSIYEQYF. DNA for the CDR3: TGTGCCAGCAGCCAAGCTTCTAGCATCTACGAGCAGTACTTC.

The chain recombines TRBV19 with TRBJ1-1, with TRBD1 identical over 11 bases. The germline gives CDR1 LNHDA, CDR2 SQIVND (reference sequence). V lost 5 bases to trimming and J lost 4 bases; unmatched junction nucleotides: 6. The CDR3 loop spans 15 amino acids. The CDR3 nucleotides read TGTGCCAGTAGTCCCCAGGACAGGGGGCTCACTGAAGCTTTCTTT. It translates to CASSPQDRGLTEAFF. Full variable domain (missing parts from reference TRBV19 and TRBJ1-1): DGGITQSPKYLFRKEGQNVTLSCEQNLNHDAMYWYRQDPGQGLRLIYYSQIVNDFQKGDIAEGYSVSREKKESFPLTVTSAQKNPTAFYLCASSPQDRGLTEAFFGQGTRLTVV.

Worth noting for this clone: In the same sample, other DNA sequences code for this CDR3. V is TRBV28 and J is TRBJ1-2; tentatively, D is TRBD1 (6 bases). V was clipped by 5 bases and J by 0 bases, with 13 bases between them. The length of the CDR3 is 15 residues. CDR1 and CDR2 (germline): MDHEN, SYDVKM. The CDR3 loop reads CASSPDRLANYGYTF. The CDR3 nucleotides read TGTGCCAGCAGTCCCGACAGGTTAGCTAACTATGGCTACACCTTC.

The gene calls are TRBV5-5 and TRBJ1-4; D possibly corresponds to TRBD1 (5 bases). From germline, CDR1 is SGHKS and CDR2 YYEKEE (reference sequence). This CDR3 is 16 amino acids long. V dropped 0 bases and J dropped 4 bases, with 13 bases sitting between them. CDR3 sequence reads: CASSLEVGANNEKLFF. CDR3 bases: TGTGCCAGCAGCTTGGAAGTTGGGGCCAATAATGAAAAACTGTTTTTT.

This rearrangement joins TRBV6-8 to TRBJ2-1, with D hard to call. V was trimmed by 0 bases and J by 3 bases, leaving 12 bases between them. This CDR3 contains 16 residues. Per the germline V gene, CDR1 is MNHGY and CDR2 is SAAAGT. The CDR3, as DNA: TGTGCCAGCAGTTACTCCGTTGGCGTTCACTACAATGAGCAGTTCTTC. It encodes CASSYSVGVHYNEQFF.